The source of this T cell receptor beta chain is a study of blood T cell repertoires in COVID-19. Here immunoSEQ multiplex PCR was the method, and the copy in TCRdb shows in-frame clones only, minus some. This sample has approximately 170,000 clones, with approximately 83% found just once. This CDR3 spans 13 amino acids. Trimming cost V 2 bases and J 3 bases, with 7 bases left between them. Specimen: peripheral blood. This receptor was obtained from a man aged 45-65 years with active or convalescent COVID-19. This chain connects TRBV12-3 or TRBV12-4 to TRBJ1-2; a weak D match, TRBD1 (6 bases). The CDR3: CASSLYRDYGYTF. CDR3 nucleotides: TGTGCCAGCAGTTTATACAGGGACTATGGCTACACCTTC.